This T cell receptor beta chain stems from a study of T cell responses to AZD1222 COVID-19 vaccine. Turning to the study itself: Pooling covered second doses at about 4 or about 12 weeks. Study-level findings and limits: Targets within unmutated variant regions were reportedly found for nearly half of spike-specific TCRs. Donors skewed white British and female; clonal diversity was possibly underestimated. Distributed over spike, vaccine-associated CD4 TCRs predominated at 160-218 and 743-854.

This clone has only one observation. No antigen is known for it. V gave up 8 bases and J gave up 0 bases, with 12 bases separating them. Germline V gene lookup returns CDR1 SQVTM and CDR2 ANQGSEA. The CDR3 totals 13 residues. The table came from immunoSEQ multiplex PCR; TCRdb's copy has only in-frame clones and leaves some out. This table holds around 140,000 clones, 85% to 90% found once. Sample: peripheral blood, taken on day 0 of AZD1222 vaccination. The receptor comes from an adult in good health. V and J are TRBV29-1 and TRBJ2-3; D remains unclear. CDR3 DNA: TGCAGCCTTAGGATGGTCAGCACAGATACGCAGTATTTT. Translation: CSLRMVSTDTQYF.